A single T cell receptor beta chain is shown here with its context. Its antigen is as yet unknown. The data were obtained in a study of cytomegalovirus exposure and HLA in healthy donors. The PCR used 60 Vbeta and 13 Jbeta primers. Generated by immunoSEQ multiplex PCR, the TCRdb table keeps only in-frame clones and is missing some. The sample lists 200,000 or so clones, about four fifths occurring once. Findings of the study overall: Rare TCR sequences dominated, though some public TCRs recurred in many donors. A later analysis found TCR association rates differed by HLA locus, highest for DRB1 and lowest for HLA-C.

CDR3 length: 14 amino acids. The trim removed 0 bases at V and 7 bases at J, leaving 6 bases unmatched. The germline gives CDR1 GTSNPN, CDR2 SVGIG (reference sequence). The sample comprised PBMCs. The chain uses TRBV30 and TRBJ2-5; TRBD2 agrees at 9 bases. The TCR comes from a woman between 45 and 60 years old in good health and CMV-seropositive. CDR3 nucleotides: TGTGCCTGGAGTGTACTCGATAGCGGGGGGACCCAGTACTTC. Protein: CAWSVLDSGGTQYF.